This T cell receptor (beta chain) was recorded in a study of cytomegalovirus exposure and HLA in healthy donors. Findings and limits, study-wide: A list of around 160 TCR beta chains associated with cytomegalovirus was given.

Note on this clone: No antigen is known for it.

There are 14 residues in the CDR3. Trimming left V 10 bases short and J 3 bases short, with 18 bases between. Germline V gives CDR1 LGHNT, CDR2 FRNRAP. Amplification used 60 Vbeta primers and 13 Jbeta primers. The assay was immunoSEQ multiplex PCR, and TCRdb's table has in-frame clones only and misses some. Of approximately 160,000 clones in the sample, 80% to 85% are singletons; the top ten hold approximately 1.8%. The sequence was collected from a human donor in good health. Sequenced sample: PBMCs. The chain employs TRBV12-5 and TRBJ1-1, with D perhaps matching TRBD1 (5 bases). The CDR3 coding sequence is TGTGCTACAAATTCAGGGAATGGGGACACTGAAGCTTTCTTT. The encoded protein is CATNSGNGDTEAFF.